Below, 29 T cell receptor beta chains from the same sample are listed, as sequenced in a study of T cell changes during pregnancy in multiple sclerosis. Sequenced by immunoSEQ multiplex PCR; TCRdb stores in-frame clones only, minus some. Among almost 20,000 clones, 88% were seen once, and the ten largest hold about a fifth. The sequencing used CD8+ T cells from peripheral blood mononuclear cells, collected after pregnancy. These TCRs come from a female donor in good health, enrolled as a control in a pregnancy study.

The chain carries TRBV4-1 and TRBJ2-7, with 7 bases identical to TRBD1. Germline V lookup: CDR1 MGHRA, CDR2 YSYEKL. V gave up 0 bases and J gave up 2 bases; unmatched junction bases: 1. The CDR3 is made up of 14 amino acids. CDR3 amino acids: CASSQETGTYEQYF. DNA of the CDR3: TGCGCCAGCAGCCAAGAGACAGGGACCTACGAGCAGTACTTC.

This sequence joins TRBV10-3 and TRBJ2-7; D possibly corresponds to TRBD1 (5 bases). The CDR3 totals 13 residues. The germline CDR1 and CDR2 sequences are ENHRY and SYGVKD. Trimming cost V 7 bases and J 6 bases, with 16 bases left between them. The CDR3 here is CAIKLGREGEQYF. The CDR3 bases are TGTGCCATCAAATTGGGCAGGGAAGGCGAGCAGTACTTC.

This chain links TRBV27 with TRBJ2-3, with D unclear. This CDR3 has 13 amino acids. Germline assignment: CDR1 MNHEY and CDR2 SMNVEV (reference sequence). V lost 3 bases and J lost 5, with 9 bases in between. The CDR3 sequence is CASSFFSGDTQYF. The CDR3 DNA sequence: TGTGCCAGCAGTTTCTTTTCGGGAGATACGCAGTATTTT.

This chain uses TRBV27 with TRBJ2-7; 10 bases match TRBD2. The CDR3 contains 15 residues. CDR1 MNHEY and CDR2 SMNVEV come from the germline V gene (reference sequence). V was clipped by 4 bases and J by 5 bases; unmatched bases: 8. DNA for the CDR3: TGTGCCAGCAGTTCCGGCACTAGCGGGGACAACGAGCAGTACTTC. It specifies CASSSGTSGDNEQYF.

This clone is medium-sized. V usage is TRBV4-3 and J usage is TRBJ2-1; a possible D gene is TRBD2 (6 bases). The length of the CDR3 is 13 residues. V dropped 1 base and J dropped 6 bases, with 7 bases sitting between them. Germline CDR1 is LGHNA and CDR2 is YSLEER. CDR3 nucleotide sequence: TGCGCCAGCAGCCAAGGGGGGGTCAATGAGCAGTTCTTC. Amino acid sequence: CASSQGGVNEQFF.

The J gene is TRBJ2-3, the V gene TRBV6-6; D unclear. CDR3 length: 13 amino acids. Trimming pared 2 bases from V and 5 bases from J, leaving 8 bases between. Germline CDR1 and CDR2: MNHNY and SVGAGI (reference sequence). DNA of the CDR3: TGTGCCAGCAGTTACCTCTCAGTAGATACGCAGTATTTT. Its translation: CASSYLSVDTQYF.

The gene calls are TRBV29-1 and TRBJ1-1; D gene uncertain. The CDR3 is 13 residues long. Looked up from germline, CDR1 is SQVTM and CDR2 is ANQGSEA. The V end was cut by 3 bases, the J end by 0 bases, with 8 bases between. The CDR3 reads CSVEGSMNTEAFF. CDR3 DNA sequence: TGCAGCGTTGAGGGCAGCATGAACACTGAAGCTTTCTTT.

V is TRBV11-2 and J is TRBJ2-1, with TRBD1 matching over 7 bases. CDR1 and CDR2 from the germline V gene are SGHAT and FQNNGV. V was clipped by 1 base and J by 9 bases; unmatched bases: 3. This CDR3 contains 13 residues. The CDR3 nucleotides are TGTGCCAGCAGCTTAGGAGGGGGCGGTGAGCAGTTCTTC. Encoded protein: CASSLGGGGEQFF.

The chain couples TRBV27 to TRBJ2-3; 10 positions match TRBD1. This CDR3 comprises 17 residues. V dropped 5 bases and J dropped 4; count of bases not matched to a gene: 12. Germline CDR1 is MNHEY and CDR2 is SMNVEV (reference sequence). The CDR3 sequence: CASSEDRGSGIADTQYF. Written as DNA, the CDR3 is TGTGCCAGCAGTGAGGACAGGGGGAGTGGAATTGCAGATACGCAGTATTTT.

This chain connects TRBV15 to TRBJ2-7; 7 bases align to TRBD1. Germline V gene lookup returns CDR1 LNHNV and CDR2 YYDKDF (reference sequence). The CDR3 runs to 13 residues. J was trimmed by 4 bases and V by 5 bases; bases with no gene match: 5. The CDR3 spells CATSDGTAYEQYF. The DNA of the CDR3 is TGTGCCACCAGCGACGGGACAGCGTACGAGCAGTACTTC. The full variable domain, with the rest looked up from reference TRBV15 and TRBJ2-7, is DAMVIQNPRYQVTQFGKPVTLSCSQTLNHNVMYWYQQKSSQAPKLLFHYYDKDFNNEADTPDNFQSRRPNTSFCFLDIRSPGLGDTAMYLCATSDGTAYEQYFGPGTRLTVT.

V gene TRBV6-5 combines with J gene TRBJ2-1, with 7 bases matching TRBD2. The CDR3 totals 15 residues. Germline V lookup: CDR1 MNHEY, CDR2 SVGAGI. V lost 2 bases, J lost 5 bases, and 6 bases stayed unmatched. CDR3: CASSYEVGRDNEQFF. Written as DNA, the CDR3 is TGTGCCAGCAGTTACGAGGTGGGGAGGGACAATGAGCAGTTCTTC.

The chain combines TRBV19 with TRBJ2-6; 12 bases fit TRBD2. The CDR3 contains 21 residues. Trimming at V came to 2 bases and at J to 0 bases, leaving 11 bases not matched to a gene. Germline V lookup: CDR1 LNHDA, CDR2 SQIVND (reference sequence). The CDR3, as DNA: TGTGCCAGTAGTATACAACTAGCGGGGGGTCGACCGGCCTCTGGGGCCAACGTCCTGACTTTC. Encoded protein: CASSIQLAGGRPASGANVLTF. The variable domain in full, completed from reference TRBV19 and TRBJ2-6, reads DGGITQSPKYLFRKEGQNVTLSCEQNLNHDAMYWYRQDPGQGLRLIYYSQIVNDFQKGDIAEGYSVSREKKESFPLTVTSAQKNPTAFYLCASSIQLAGGRPASGANVLTFGAGSRLTVL.

The chain employs TRBV30 and TRBJ2-2, with D maybe TRBD2 (5 bases). V was shortened by 8 bases and J by 5 bases, with 15 bases between the two germline ends. Germline CDR1 GTSNPN, CDR2 SVGIG (reference sequence). This CDR3 comprises 13 residues. Written as DNA, the CDR3 is TGTGCCCGGAAGGTGGGAGAGACCGGGGAGCTGTTTTTT. This sequence encodes CARKVGETGELFF. Complete variable domain (other parts from reference TRBV30 and TRBJ2-2): SQTIHQWPATLVQPVGSPLSLECTVEGTSNPNLYWYRQAAGRGLQLLFYSVGIGQISSEVPQNLSASRPQDRQFILSSKKLLLSDSGFYLCARKVGETGELFFGEGSRLTVL.

CDR3 DNA sequence: TGTGCCAGCGAGGAACCAAACACTGAAGCTTTCTTT. Its protein product is CASEEPNTEAFF. The rearrangement uses TRBV7-9 and TRBJ1-1, with D unresolved. Looked up from germline, CDR1 is SEHNR and CDR2 is FQNEAQ (reference sequence). The CDR3 runs 12 residues. V dropped 8 bases and J dropped 2 bases, with 9 bases sitting between them.

This clone was counted a single time. This sequence joins TRBV27 and TRBJ2-3, with D unresolved. Deletions cut 0 bases from V and 6 bases from J, with 10 bases between. Germline CDR1 and CDR2: MNHEY and SMNVEV (reference sequence). The CDR3 spans 14 residues. In DNA form, the CDR3 reads TGTGCCAGCAGTTTATCAGCGCCCGGTGATACGCAGTATTTT. As protein: CASSLSAPGDTQYF.

V and J are TRBV7-9 and TRBJ2-7; D is possibly TRBD2 (6 bases). Germline V gives CDR1 SEHNR, CDR2 FQNEAQ (reference sequence). The CDR3 runs to 15 residues. V was trimmed by 0 bases and J by 1 base, leaving 10 bases between them. In nucleotides, the CDR3 is TGTGCCAGCAGCTTAGCTTTGGGACTGTCCTACGAGCAGTACTTC. As protein: CASSLALGLSYEQYF.

The chain couples TRBV6-1 to TRBJ1-5; 7 nucleotides align to TRBD1. Germline CDR1 reads MNHNS; CDR2 reads SASEGT. V lost 6 bases and J lost 5; bases outside the gene matches: 10. CDR3 size: 15 residues. The CDR3 here is CASRARTGEYQPQHF. The CDR3 DNA follows: TGTGCCAGCAGAGCCCGGACAGGAGAATATCAGCCCCAGCATTTT.

The rearrangement uses TRBV27 and TRBJ2-7, with a weak D call TRBD1 (5 bases). Germline V gene data show CDR1 as MNHEY and CDR2 as SMNVEV (reference sequence). V was clipped by 3 bases and J by 6 bases, with 9 bases between them. This CDR3 is 12 amino acids long. CDR3 protein: CASSFQGGEQYF. The CDR3 region has the DNA TGTGCCAGCAGTTTCCAGGGCGGCGAGCAGTACTTC.

The chain is built from TRBV11-2 and TRBJ2-7; maybe TRBD1 (5 bases). Germline lookup yields CDR1 SGHAT and CDR2 FQNNGV. The CDR3 is 14 residues long. The V gene lost 1 base and the J gene lost 1 base, with 8 bases spanning the gap. The DNA for the CDR3 is TGTGCCAGCAGCTTAGCCAGGGCGTCCTACGAGCAGTACTTC. Its translation: CASSLARASYEQYF. Combining the CDR3 with reference TRBV11-2 and TRBJ2-7 gives the whole variable domain EAGVAQSPRYKIIEKRQSVAFWCNPISGHATLYWYQQILGQGPKLLIQFQNNGVVDDSQLPKDRFSAERLKGVDSTLKIQPAKLEDSAVYLCASSLARASYEQYFGPGTRLTVT.

This chain links TRBV9 with TRBJ1-2, with 9 nucleotides matching TRBD1. Germline assignment: CDR1 SGDLS and CDR2 YYNGEE. This CDR3 has 13 residues. Trimming removed 4 bases from V and 8 bases from J; junction bases left unmatched: 6. In DNA, the CDR3 is TGTGCCAGCAGCCCGGGGGACAGGGACGGCTACACCTTC. Its protein product is CASSPGDRDGYTF.

The rearrangement uses TRBV19 and TRBJ2-7; the match to TRBD1 covers 8 bases. This CDR3 spans 14 amino acids. Trimming cost V 2 bases and J 5 bases; bases outside gene matches: 5. Germline V gene sequence: CDR1 LNHDA, CDR2 SQIVND (reference sequence). The CDR3, as DNA: TGTGCCAGTAGTATACGGACAGGGCCAAACGAGCAGTACTTC. It encodes CASSIRTGPNEQYF.

This sequence joins TRBV13 and TRBJ1-2, with TRBD1 matching over 7 bases. Per the germline V gene, CDR1 is PRHDT and CDR2 is FYEKMQ (reference sequence). V trimming: 0 bases; J trimming: 6 bases; junction bases outside the gene matches: 4. CDR3 length: 14 amino acids. The chain's CDR3 is CASSLGQGVNGYTF. The CDR3 nucleotides read TGTGCCAGCAGCTTAGGGCAGGGGGTGAATGGCTACACCTTC.

The CDR3 here is CASSPRQDFSNQPQHF. The DNA for the CDR3 is TGCGCCAGCAGCCCCCGGCAGGACTTTAGCAATCAGCCCCAGCATTTT. The chain couples TRBV4-1 to TRBJ1-5; no firm D call. Germline CDR1 is MGHRA and CDR2 is YSYEKL. The CDR3 contains 16 residues. The germline V and J ends were trimmed by 4 bases and 0 bases, with 13 bases remaining between them.

As regards this clone: Different DNA sequences within this sample yield the same CDR3. The chain has TRBV9 and TRBJ2-5; D might be TRBD2 (5 bases). This CDR3 has 15 amino acids. V was pared by 0 bases and J by 5 bases, with 14 bases between. CDR1 is SGDLS, CDR2 YYNGEE, per germline. As DNA, the CDR3 is TGTGCCAGCAGCGTAGCTGGGCTAGCCGAGGAGACCCAGTACTTC. This encodes CASSVAGLAEETQYF.

V gene TRBV6-1 combines with J gene TRBJ2-7; no clear D gene. V was trimmed by 3 bases and J by 5 bases, leaving 5 bases between them. The germline CDR1 and CDR2 sequences are MNHNS and SASEGT. The CDR3 contains 11 residues. CDR3 sequence: CASSEFNEQYF. CDR3 in DNA: TGTGCCAGCAGTGAGTTCAACGAGCAGTACTTC.

This rearrangement joins TRBV28 to TRBJ2-7; TRBD2 agrees at 9 bases. The ends lost 6 bases at V and 7 bases at J; junction bases unmatched: 10. Germline V lookup: CDR1 MDHEN, CDR2 SYDVKM. CDR3 size: 14 residues. In DNA, the CDR3 is TGTGCCAGCAGACTTGGGGGCGGGAGGGCGGAGCAGTACTTC. Protein product: CASRLGGGRAEQYF.

The genes are TRBV27 and TRBJ1-2; the match to TRBD1 covers 8 bases. V shed 7 bases and J 4 bases; nucleotides not matched to a gene: 5. Germline CDR1 MNHEY, CDR2 SMNVEV (reference sequence). The length of the CDR3 is 13 residues. The DNA of the CDR3 is TGTGCCAGCAAGGCAGGGGGCACCTATGGCTACACCTTC. Amino acids: CASKAGGTYGYTF.

The chain recombines TRBV11-3 with TRBJ2-1; TRBD2 is a possible D gene (6 bases). Per germline, CDR1 SGHNT and CDR2 YENEEA. This CDR3 is built from 17 residues. Trimming stripped 0 bases from V and 3 bases from J, with 15 bases between. CDR3 loop: CASSLDLGRGNYNEQFF. The CDR3 nucleotides read TGTGCCAGCAGCTTAGATTTGGGGCGGGGAAACTACAATGAGCAGTTCTTC.

The V and J genes are TRBV25-1 and TRBJ1-2; D uncertain. Germline V gives CDR1 MGHDK, CDR2 SYGVNS. Trimming pared 6 bases from V and 5 bases from J, leaving 13 bases between. The CDR3 totals 13 residues. The CDR3 here is CASSRSGIYGYTF. The CDR3 DNA reads TGTGCCAGCAGCCGGTCCGGGATATATGGCTACACCTTC.